This T cell receptor beta chain was documented in a study of hypomethylating agent response in myelodysplastic syndrome (dated by TCRdb to the early 2020s). Describing the broader study: Patients were treated with the hypomethylating agents azacitidine (most of the 11) or decitabine (3 of 11). Among the myelodysplastic syndrome patients in the cohort, about 9 were male and 2 were female. Patients had a mean age of approximately 67 +/- 5.9 years, and a diploid cytogenetic profile was the most common. The mutation found most frequently was TET2, which appeared in about 45% of the 11 patients. About six patients responded with complete response or hematologic improvement, and a few patients were non-responders. Response was defined as complete response or hematologic improvement, and patients who met neither criterion were classified as non-responders.

Points the paper makes about the study in general: Age matching of healthy control donors to MDS patients was not performed, and the MDS versus healthy comparison could have been impacted by this lack of age matching. Only 11 patients were analyzed, so the study cohort was small. Possible recognition of novel MDS antigens by the shared GLIPH2 clusters was not confirmed, and experimental validation of that possible recognition is needed. After hypomethylating agent treatment, no significant change in richness, rarefaction diversity or clonality was seen, either across all patients or within response groups. Novel clonotypes appeared more often in responders, whereas non-responders had more contracted clonotypes after treatment.

To prepare the library, the immunoSEQ multiplex PCR assay was applied. Survey resolution was applied, with two replicates of approximately 200 ng each being run for a total of about 400 ng of DNA per sample. Rearranged TCRB sequences in genomic DNA were detected with the hsTCRB kit using multiplex PCR primers targeting V and J genes. The first PCR used the QIAGEN Multiplex PCR Kit for about 32 cycles to amplify the CDR3 region. A roughly 8-cycle second PCR added sample barcodes and Illumina adapters to each replicate. A QuantStudio 6 together with the KAPA library quantification kit was used to quantify the pooled libraries. About 15 pM of pooled libraries was sequenced on an Illumina MiSeq using 156-cycle single-end reads plus a 15-cycle index read. On the study's bioinformatics: VDJdb annotation flagged less than 2% of about 180,000 unique clonotypes as previously reported viral-epitope-specific. Raw reads were processed into normalized, annotated TCRB repertoires with the immunoSEQ Data Assistant and immunoSEQ Analyzer. BioAnalyzer and version 0.6.5 of the immunarch R package were the tools used for clonotype analysis. Before richness was estimated, every repertoire was downsampled to the clone count of the smallest repertoire. Clonotypes were sorted into expanded, contracted or novel categories with Fisher's exact tests, where novel meant the clonotype had zero frequency before treatment. Significantly changed CDR3 beta sequences were clustered with GLIPH2 at simulation_depth=1000 and kmer_min_depth=3, and CDR3s shorter than five residues were left out. Held by TCRdb, this immuneACCESS table contains in-frame sequences only and omits some clones. Under half of the omission traces to an unresolved V gene where checked; the cause of the rest is unknown. That table supplies the V and J calls and clone size; D and trimming were determined from the DNA. This sample lists approximately 6,600 clones; roughly 80% were detected once. The ten largest make up 26% of the sample.

Including cysteine and phenylalanine, the CDR3 has 14 amino acids. Left in the record is the CDR3 DNA by itself, 42 bases read in frame from the first base. V has 6 bases trimmed and J has 4 bases trimmed; junction bases matching no gene number 6. CDR1 and CDR2 are drawn from the germline V gene: SNHLY, FYNNEI. This clone was recorded a few times. What antigen it recognizes has not been identified. Nothing much larger sits one base from this clone, and base qualities are not available. Bulk bone marrow was analyzed without sorting T-cell subsets. TCR beta CDR3 regions were immunosequenced from bone marrow of about twelve myelodysplastic syndrome patients before and after hypomethylating agent therapy. For longitudinal repertoire tracking, a baseline bone marrow plus two to three bone marrows at different post-treatment timepoints were contributed by each patient. Whole bone marrow served as the source for genomic DNA extraction, with DNA quality checked using TapeStation, NanoDrop OneC and PicoGreen assays.

Sequencing used bone marrow, obtained before or after starting hypomethylating agent treatment for myelodysplastic syndrome (not recorded which). This clonotype was sampled from a human donor with myelodysplastic syndrome. The rearrangement joined TRBV2 to TRBJ1-5; TRBD1 matches 7 bases in the middle. The CDR3 loop reads CASRAGQRNQPQHF. The base sequence is TGTGCCAGCAGGGCGGGACAGAGAAATCAGCCCCAGCATTTT.